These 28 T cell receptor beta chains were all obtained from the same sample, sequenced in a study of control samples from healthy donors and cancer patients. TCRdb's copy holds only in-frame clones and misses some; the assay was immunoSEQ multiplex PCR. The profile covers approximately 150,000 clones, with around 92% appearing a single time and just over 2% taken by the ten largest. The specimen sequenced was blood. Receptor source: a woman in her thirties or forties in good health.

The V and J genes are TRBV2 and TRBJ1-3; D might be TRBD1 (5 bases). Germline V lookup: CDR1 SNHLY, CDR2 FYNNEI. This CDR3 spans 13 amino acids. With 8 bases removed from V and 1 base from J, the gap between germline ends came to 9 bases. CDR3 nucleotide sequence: TGTGCCAGCTCAGGGAATTCTGGAAACACCATATATTTT. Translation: CASSGNSGNTIYF.

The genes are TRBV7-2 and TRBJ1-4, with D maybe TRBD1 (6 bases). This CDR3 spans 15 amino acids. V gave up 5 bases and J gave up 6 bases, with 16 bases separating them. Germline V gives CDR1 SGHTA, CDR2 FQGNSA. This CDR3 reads CASSPTGPRDEKLFF. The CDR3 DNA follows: TGTGCCAGCAGCCCAACAGGGCCCAGGGATGAAAAACTGTTTTTT.

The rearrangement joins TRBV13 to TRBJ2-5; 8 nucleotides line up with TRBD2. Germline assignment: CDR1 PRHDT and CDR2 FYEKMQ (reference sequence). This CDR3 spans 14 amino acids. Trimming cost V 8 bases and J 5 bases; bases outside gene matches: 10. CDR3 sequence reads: CASSPRGGEETQYF. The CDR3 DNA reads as TGTGCCAGCTCCCCTCGGGGGGGCGAGGAGACCCAGTACTTC.

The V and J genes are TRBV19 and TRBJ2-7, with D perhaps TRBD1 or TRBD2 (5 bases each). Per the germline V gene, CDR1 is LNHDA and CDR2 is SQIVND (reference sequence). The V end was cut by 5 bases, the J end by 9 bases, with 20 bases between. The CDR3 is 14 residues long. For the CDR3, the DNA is TGTGCCAGTAGTCCCCGGGACGCCCCCTGGGGGCAGTACTTC. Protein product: CASSPRDAPWGQYF.

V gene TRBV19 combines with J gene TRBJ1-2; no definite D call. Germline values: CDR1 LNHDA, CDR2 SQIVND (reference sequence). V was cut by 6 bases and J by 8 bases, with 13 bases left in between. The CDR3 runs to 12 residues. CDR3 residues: CASRTGTVGYTF. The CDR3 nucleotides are TGTGCCAGTAGGACGGGTACCGTAGGCTACACCTTC.

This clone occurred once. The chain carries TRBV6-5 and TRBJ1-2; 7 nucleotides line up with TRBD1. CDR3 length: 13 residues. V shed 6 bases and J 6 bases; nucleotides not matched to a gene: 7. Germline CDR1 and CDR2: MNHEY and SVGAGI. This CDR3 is CASSRGQPDGYTF. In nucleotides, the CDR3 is TGTGCCAGCAGCCGGGGACAGCCCGATGGCTACACCTTC.

CDR3 bases: TGTGCCAGCAGCCAAGGGACAGAGGAAAGTCGGCGAAGGGAGCAGTACTTC. Protein product: CASSQGTEESRRREQYF. The chain employs TRBV3-1 (or the pseudogene TRBV3-2) and TRBJ2-7, with a weak D call TRBD1 (6 bases). CDR3 length: 17 residues. Germline CDR1 LGHDT, CDR2 YNNKEL (reference sequence). Trimming stripped 1 base from V and 7 bases from J, with 23 bases between.

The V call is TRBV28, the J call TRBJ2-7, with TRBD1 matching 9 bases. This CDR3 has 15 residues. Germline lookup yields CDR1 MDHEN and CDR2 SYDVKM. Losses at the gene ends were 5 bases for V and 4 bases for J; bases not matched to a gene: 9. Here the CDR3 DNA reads TGTGCCAGCAGTGAAACAGGGGGCGCAGGGTACGAGCAGTACTTC. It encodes CASSETGGAGYEQYF. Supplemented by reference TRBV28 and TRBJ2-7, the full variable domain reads DVKVTQSSRYLVKRTGEKVFLECVQDMDHENMFWYRQDPGLGLRLIYFSYDVKMKEKGDIPEGYSVSREKKERFSLILESASTNQTSMYLCASSETGGAGYEQYFGPGTRLTVT.

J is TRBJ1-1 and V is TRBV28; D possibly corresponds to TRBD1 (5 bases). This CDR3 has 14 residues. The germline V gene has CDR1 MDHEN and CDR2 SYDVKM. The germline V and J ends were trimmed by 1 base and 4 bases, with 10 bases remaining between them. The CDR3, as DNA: TGTGCCAGCAGTTTATCCGTCAGGGCCACTGAAGCTTTCTTT. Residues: CASSLSVRATEAFF.

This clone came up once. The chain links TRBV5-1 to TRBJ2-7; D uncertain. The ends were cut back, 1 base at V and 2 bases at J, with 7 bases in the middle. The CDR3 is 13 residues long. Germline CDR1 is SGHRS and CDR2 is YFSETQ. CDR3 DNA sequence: TGCGCCAGCAGCTTGTCCCTTCCCTACGAGCAGTACTTC. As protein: CASSLSLPYEQYF. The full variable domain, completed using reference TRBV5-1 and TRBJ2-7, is KAGVTQTPRYLIKTRGQQVTLSCSPISGHRSVSWYQQTPGQGLQFLFEYFSETQRNKGNFPGRFSGRQFSNSRSEMNVSTLELGDSALYLCASSLSLPYEQYFGPGTRLTVT.

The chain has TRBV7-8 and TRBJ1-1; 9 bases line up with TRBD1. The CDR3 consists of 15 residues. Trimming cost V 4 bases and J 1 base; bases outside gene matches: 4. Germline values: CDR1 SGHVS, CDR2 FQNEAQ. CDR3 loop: CASSWGDRANTEAFF. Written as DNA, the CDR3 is TGTGCCAGCAGCTGGGGGGACAGGGCGAACACTGAAGCTTTCTTT.

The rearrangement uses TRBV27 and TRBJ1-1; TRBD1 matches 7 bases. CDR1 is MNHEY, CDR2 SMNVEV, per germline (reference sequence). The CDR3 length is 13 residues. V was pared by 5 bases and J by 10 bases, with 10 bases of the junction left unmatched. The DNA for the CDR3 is TGTGCCAGCAGTCCATCACAGGGGAGGGGAGCTTTCTTT. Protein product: CASSPSQGRGAFF.

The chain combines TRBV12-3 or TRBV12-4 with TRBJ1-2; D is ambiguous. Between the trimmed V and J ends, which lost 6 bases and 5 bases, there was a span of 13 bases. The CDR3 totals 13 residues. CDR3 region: CASRSGSGYGYTF. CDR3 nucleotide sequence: TGTGCCAGCAGGTCGGGAAGCGGGTATGGCTACACCTTC.

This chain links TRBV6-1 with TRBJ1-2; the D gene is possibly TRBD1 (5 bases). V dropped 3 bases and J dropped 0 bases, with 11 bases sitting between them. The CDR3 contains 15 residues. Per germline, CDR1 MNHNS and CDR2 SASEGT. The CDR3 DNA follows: TGTGCCAGCAGTGATTTAGGGGAAGCTAACTATGGCTACACCTTC. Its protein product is CASSDLGEANYGYTF.

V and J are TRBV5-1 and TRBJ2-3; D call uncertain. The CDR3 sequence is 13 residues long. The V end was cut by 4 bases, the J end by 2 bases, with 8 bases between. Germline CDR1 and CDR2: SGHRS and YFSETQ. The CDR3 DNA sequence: TGCGCCAGCAGCCTGAAGCCCACAGATACGCAGTATTTT. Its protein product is CASSLKPTDTQYF.

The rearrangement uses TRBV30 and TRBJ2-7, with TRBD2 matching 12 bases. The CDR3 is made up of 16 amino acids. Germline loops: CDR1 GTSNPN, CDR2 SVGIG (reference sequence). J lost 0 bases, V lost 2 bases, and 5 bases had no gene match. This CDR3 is CAWSRSSGGASYEQYF. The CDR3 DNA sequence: TGTGCCTGGAGTCGTTCTAGCGGGGGGGCCTCCTACGAGCAGTACTTC.

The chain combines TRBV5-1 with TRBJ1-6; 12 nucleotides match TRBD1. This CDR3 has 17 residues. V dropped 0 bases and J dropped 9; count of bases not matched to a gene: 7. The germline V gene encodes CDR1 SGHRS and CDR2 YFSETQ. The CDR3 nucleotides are TGCGCCAGCAGCTTGGCCGGGACAGGGGGCGCGCCTTCACCCCTCCACTTT. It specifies CASSLAGTGGAPSPLHF.

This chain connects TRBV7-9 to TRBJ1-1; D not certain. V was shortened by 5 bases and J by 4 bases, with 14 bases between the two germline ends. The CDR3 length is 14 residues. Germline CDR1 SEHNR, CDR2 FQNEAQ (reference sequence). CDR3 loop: CASSPPSRATEAFF. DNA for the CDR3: TGTGCCAGCAGCCCGCCCTCAAGGGCCACTGAAGCTTTCTTT. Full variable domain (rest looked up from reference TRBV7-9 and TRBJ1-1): DTGVSQNPRHKITKRGQNVTFRCDPISEHNRLYWYRQTLGQGPEFLTYFQNEAQLEKSRLLSDRFSAERPKGSFSTLEIQRTEQGDSAMYLCASSPPSRATEAFFGQGTRLTVV.

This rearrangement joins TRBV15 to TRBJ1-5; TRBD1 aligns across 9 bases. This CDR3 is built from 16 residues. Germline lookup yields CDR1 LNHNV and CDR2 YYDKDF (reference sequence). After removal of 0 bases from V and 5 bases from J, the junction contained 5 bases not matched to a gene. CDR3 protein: CATSRDGTGSYQPQHF. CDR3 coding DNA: TGTGCCACCAGCAGAGATGGGACAGGGAGCTATCAGCCCCAGCATTTT.

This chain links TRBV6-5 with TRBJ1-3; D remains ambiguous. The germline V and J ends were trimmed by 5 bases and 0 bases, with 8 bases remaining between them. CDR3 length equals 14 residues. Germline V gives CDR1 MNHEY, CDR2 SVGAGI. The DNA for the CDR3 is TGTGCCAGCAGTCCCGATAACTCTGGAAACACCATATATTTT. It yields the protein CASSPDNSGNTIYF.

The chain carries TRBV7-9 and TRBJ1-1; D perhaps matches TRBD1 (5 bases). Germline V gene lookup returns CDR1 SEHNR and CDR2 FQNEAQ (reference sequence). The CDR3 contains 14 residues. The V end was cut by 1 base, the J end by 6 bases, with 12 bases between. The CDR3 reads CASSLGTGTAEAFF. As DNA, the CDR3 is TGTGCCAGCAGCTTAGGAACGGGGACGGCTGAAGCTTTCTTT.

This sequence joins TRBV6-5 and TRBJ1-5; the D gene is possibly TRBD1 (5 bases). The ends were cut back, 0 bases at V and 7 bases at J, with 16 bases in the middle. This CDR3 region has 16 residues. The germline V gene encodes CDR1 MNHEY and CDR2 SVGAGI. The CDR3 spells CASSYSRVRAGQPQHF. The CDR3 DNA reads TGTGCCAGCAGTTACTCGAGGGTCAGGGCTGGGCAGCCCCAGCATTTT.

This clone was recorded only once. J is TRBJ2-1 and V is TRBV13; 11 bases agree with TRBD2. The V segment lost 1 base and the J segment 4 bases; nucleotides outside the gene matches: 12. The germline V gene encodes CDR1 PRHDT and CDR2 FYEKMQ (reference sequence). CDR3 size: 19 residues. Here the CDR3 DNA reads TGTGCCAGCAGCTTAGCAAGTAGCGGGGGGGCTTTCGGTTACAATGAGCAGTTCTTC. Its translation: CASSLASSGGAFGYNEQFF.

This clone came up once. DNA for the CDR3: TGTGCCAGCAGCTTACTAGACAGGGGGGAAAAGCAGCCCCAGCATTTT. Amino acids: CASSLLDRGEKQPQHF. This chain connects TRBV5-5 to TRBJ1-5, with 9 bases matching TRBD1. The germline CDR1 and CDR2 sequences are SGHKS and YYEKEE (reference sequence). V lost 2 bases and J lost 7; bases outside the gene matches: 10. The CDR3 runs 16 residues.

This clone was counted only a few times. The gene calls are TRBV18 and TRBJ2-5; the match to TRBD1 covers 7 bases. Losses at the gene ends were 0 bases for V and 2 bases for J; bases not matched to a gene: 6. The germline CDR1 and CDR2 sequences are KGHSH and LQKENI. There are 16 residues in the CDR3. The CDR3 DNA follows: TGTGCCAGCTCACCACCCTCCACAGGGGTTCAAGAGACCCAGTACTTC. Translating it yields CASSPPSTGVQETQYF.

This chain's CDR3 is CASSYSTNYGYTF. DNA for the CDR3: TGTGCCAGCAGTTACTCGACTAACTATGGCTACACCTTC. This sequence joins TRBV6-2 or TRBV6-3 and TRBJ1-2; D gene uncertain. The V gene lost 0 bases and the J gene lost 0 bases, with 2 bases spanning the gap. CDR1 is MNHEY, CDR2 SVGEGT, per germline. The CDR3 has 13 residues.

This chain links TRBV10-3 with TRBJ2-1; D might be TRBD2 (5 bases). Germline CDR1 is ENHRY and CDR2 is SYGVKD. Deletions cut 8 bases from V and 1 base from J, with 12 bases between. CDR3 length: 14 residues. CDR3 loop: CAIGGYGSYNEQFF. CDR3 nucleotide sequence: TGTGCCATCGGAGGATACGGGTCCTACAATGAGCAGTTCTTC.

The CDR3 spells CASSLWAGPEKLFF. In DNA, the CDR3 is TGTGCCAGCAGCTTGTGGGCAGGGCCTGAAAAACTGTTTTTT. This chain connects TRBV5-6 to TRBJ1-4, with a weak D call TRBD1 (5 bases). V lost 1 base to trimming and J lost 7 bases, with 11 bases between them. The CDR3 length is 14 residues. Germline V CDR1 and CDR2: SGHDT, YYEEEE.